Listed below are T cell receptor beta chains from one sample, sequenced in a study of shared clonotypes between healthy human individuals. The table came from immunoSEQ multiplex PCR; TCRdb's copy has only in-frame clones and leaves some out. The sample includes roughly 650,000 clones, 97% of them seen just once. The source material was naive CD4+ T cells sorted from blood. The receptors were sampled from a woman aged 30 to 39 in good health. Each CDR3 is given with its conserved first and last residue. The D gene is left open where the match is weak. A row's size may be missing; if present it is once, few, many or a size class.

>TRBV4-1|.|.|TRBJ2-1
CASSQGHPASSLNEQFF
TGCGCCAGCAGCCAAGGCCACCCCGCGTCGAGCCTCAATGAGCAGTTCTTC
>TRBV19|.|once|TRBJ1-3
CASRRNTIYF
TGTGCCAGTAGACGAAACACCATATATTTT
>TRBV10-3|TRBD1|.|TRBJ1-2
CATQNRGYGYTF
TGTGCCACGCAGAACAGGGGCTATGGCTACACCTTC
>TRBV5-4|TRBD2|.|TRBJ2-1
CASSPMTSGNNEQFF
TGTGCCAGCAGCCCAATGACTAGCGGCAACAATGAGCAGTTCTTC
>TRBV5-6|.|.|TRBJ1-1
CASSLWLGTTNTEAFF
TGTGCCAGCAGCTTGTGGTTAGGGACAACGAACACTGAAGCTTTCTTT
>TRBV2|.|.|TRBJ1-1
CASSEGQGFEAFF
TGTGCCAGCAGTGAGGGGCAGGGTTTCGAAGCTTTCTTT
>TRBV11-1|TRBD2|.|TRBJ2-1
CASSPSGRAYNEQFF
TGTGCCAGCAGCCCTAGCGGAAGAGCCTACAATGAGCAGTTCTTC
>TRBV18|TRBD1|once|TRBJ2-7
CASSPTGDEQYF
TGTGCCAGCTCACCCACAGGGGACGAGCAGTACTTC
>TRBV7-9|.|.|TRBJ1-2
CASSFRETDGYTF
TGTGCCAGCAGCTTCCGGGAGACGGATGGCTACACCTTC
>TRBV7-9|TRBD2|.|TRBJ2-5
CASSLALRASGETQYF
TGTGCCAGCAGCTTAGCCCTGAGGGCTAGCGGAGAGACCCAGTACTTC
>TRBV30|TRBD1|.|TRBJ2-7
CAWSIIPGGGYEQYF
TGTGCCTGGAGTATCATCCCAGGGGGCGGGTACGAGCAGTACTTC
>TRBV7-2|.|.|TRBJ2-7
CASSTPGTFEQYF
TGTGCCAGCAGCACTCCAGGGACTTTCGAGCAGTACTTC
>TRBV7-9|.|.|TRBJ1-1
CASSEQPNTEAFF
TGTGCCAGCAGCGAACAACCGAACACTGAAGCTTTCTTT
>TRBV7-2|.|.|TRBJ2-7
CASSADSIGEQYF
TGTGCCAGCAGCGCTGACTCGATCGGCGAGCAGTACTTC
>TRBV2|.|.|TRBJ1-4
CASSEANEKLFF
TGTGCCAGCAGTGAGGCTAATGAAAAACTGTTTTTT
>TRBV2|.|.|TRBJ1-6
CASSELGPSSYNSPLHF
TGTGCCAGCAGTGAGCTGGGCCCGAGCTCCTATAATTCACCCCTCCACTTT
>TRBV7-3|.|.|TRBJ2-1
CASSFTRGSYNEQFF
TGTGCCAGCAGTTTCACAAGAGGATCCTACAATGAGCAGTTCTTC
>TRBV5-4|TRBD1|.|TRBJ2-6
CASSLGQGIPSGANVLTF
TGTGCCAGCAGCCTGGGACAGGGGATTCCATCTGGGGCCAACGTCCTGACTTTC
>TRBV5-1|.|.|TRBJ1-4
CASRGDNNEKLFF
TGCGCCAGCCGGGGGGACAATAATGAAAAACTGTTTTTT
>TRBV2|TRBD1|.|TRBJ1-2
CASSYAGTANGYTF
TGTGCCAGCAGTTACGCCGGGACAGCGAATGGCTACACCTTC
>TRBV7-9|.|.|TRBJ2-1
CASSLRQSSYNEQFF
TGTGCCAGCAGCTTAAGGCAGAGCTCCTACAATGAGCAGTTCTTC
>TRBV28|.|.|TRBJ2-5
CASRLRRTRNQETQYF
TGTGCCAGCAGACTGCGGCGGACACGGAACCAAGAGACCCAGTACTTC
>TRBV28|.|.|TRBJ2-7
CASSWSSYEQYF
TGTGCCAGCAGTTGGTCATCCTACGAGCAGTACTTC
>TRBV5-4|TRBD2|.|TRBJ2-5
CASSLWLAGGFKTQYF
TGTGCCAGCAGCTTGTGGCTAGCGGGAGGGTTCAAGACCCAGTACTTC
>TRBV6-1|.|.|TRBJ1-1
CASSPLPRGTTEAFF
TGTGCCAGCAGTCCCCTACCCAGGGGTACCACTGAAGCTTTCTTT
>TRBV28|.|.|TRBJ1-2
CASATAQHYGYTF
TGTGCCAGCGCGACGGCACAGCACTATGGCTACACCTTC
>TRBV27|.|.|TRBJ1-4
CASRAPSGNEKLFF
TGTGCCAGCAGGGCGCCCTCCGGTAATGAAAAACTGTTTTTT
>TRBV6-6|.|.|TRBJ1-5
CASSYLTDNQPQHF
TGTGCCAGCAGCTACCTGACAGACAATCAGCCCCAGCATTTT
>TRBV28|.|.|TRBJ1-1
CASRTRWAMNTEAFF
TGTGCCAGCAGGACTCGTTGGGCTATGAACACTGAAGCTTTCTTT
>TRBV5-1|.|.|TRBJ2-7
CASSFGPEDEQYF
TGCGCCAGCAGCTTTGGGCCTGAAGACGAGCAGTACTTC
>TRBV6-1|.|.|TRBJ2-7
CASSEQSYEQYF
TGTGCCAGCAGTGAACAGTCCTACGAGCAGTACTTC
>TRBV4-1|TRBD1|.|TRBJ1-1
CASSQRQGAVNTEAFF
TGCGCCAGCAGCCAACGACAGGGGGCCGTGAACACTGAAGCTTTCTTT
>TRBV2|.|.|TRBJ1-6
CASSALSKTGGRF
TGTGCCAGCAGTGCTTTGAGCAAGACAGGAGGTCGCTTT
>TRBV5-1|TRBD2|.|TRBJ2-3
CASSLSGRGTDTQYF
TGCGCCAGCAGCCTTAGCGGGAGAGGGACAGATACGCAGTATTTT
>TRBV7-9|.|.|TRBJ2-7
CASSLVQGPHYEQYF
TGTGCCAGCAGCTTAGTGCAGGGACCACACTACGAGCAGTACTTC
>TRBV19|TRBD1|.|TRBJ2-7
CASSTGQGNEQYF
TGTGCCAGTAGTACCGGACAGGGGAACGAGCAGTACTTC
>TRBV28|.|.|TRBJ2-6
CASSGMGAGANVLTF
TGTGCCAGCAGTGGGATGGGGGCTGGGGCCAACGTCCTGACTTTC
>TRBV28|.|once|TRBJ2-4
CASRTQYIQYF
TGTGCCAGCAGAACACAGTACATTCAGTACTTC
>TRBV28|.|.|TRBJ2-7
CASSPHSAGTYEQYF
TGTGCCAGCAGTCCACATTCCGCGGGAACCTACGAGCAGTACTTC
>TRBV28|.|.|TRBJ1-4
CASRRAFSEKLFF
TGTGCCAGCCGCAGGGCCTTTAGTGAAAAACTGTTTTTT
>TRBV15|TRBD2|.|TRBJ2-3
CATSRVRTSGSFDTQYF
TGTGCCACCAGCAGAGTGAGGACTAGCGGGAGTTTCGATACGCAGTATTTT
>TRBV5-4|TRBD2|.|TRBJ2-3
CASSPGLAGEADTQYF
TGTGCCAGCAGCCCGGGACTAGCGGGAGAGGCGGATACGCAGTATTTT
>TRBV11-2|.|.|TRBJ2-1
CASSLVSARSSYNEQFF
TGTGCCAGCAGCTTAGTTAGTGCTAGAAGCTCCTACAATGAGCAGTTCTTC
>TRBV15|.|.|TRBJ1-5
CATSRVTGNQPQHF
TGTGCCACCAGTCGGGTGACAGGCAATCAGCCCCAGCATTTT
>TRBV10-2|TRBD2|.|TRBJ2-1
CASSKDLGLAVNLDEQFF
TGCGCCAGCAGTAAAGACCTGGGACTAGCGGTTAATCTGGATGAGCAGTTCTTC
>TRBV9|.|once|TRBJ2-2
CASSPNGRERGGLFF
TGTGCCAGCAGCCCCAACGGGCGCGAGAGAGGCGGGCTGTTTTTT
>TRBV7-9|.|.|TRBJ2-3
CASSVPRDTLTDTQYF
TGTGCCAGCTCTGTACCCCGGGACACCCTAACAGATACGCAGTATTTT
>TRBV5-4|TRBD1|.|TRBJ1-5
CASSPVGTALSPQHF
TGTGCCAGCAGCCCGGTCGGGACAGCTTTATCGCCCCAGCATTTT
>TRBV7-3|.|.|TRBJ2-5
CASSSGTLETQYF
TGTGCCAGCAGCTCCGGGACACTTGAGACCCAGTACTTC
>TRBV18|TRBD1|.|TRBJ2-5
CASSPTGQGEETQYF
TGTGCCAGCTCACCAACGGGACAGGGAGAAGAGACCCAGTACTTC
>TRBV28|.|.|TRBJ2-5
CASSQPGLMETQYF
TGTGCCAGCAGTCAACCAGGGTTGATGGAGACCCAGTACTTC
>TRBV28|.|.|TRBJ1-5
CASRRYSNQPQHF
TGTGCCAGCAGACGCTATAGCAATCAGCCCCAGCATTTT